This entry describes one T cell receptor (beta chain). Its specific antigen is unknown. Per-base qualities were not stored, and no clone one base away is much larger. This record belongs to a study of blood T cell repertoires in COVID-19 (dated by TCRdb to about 2020). Regarding the research as a whole: Samples covering the acute and convalescent phases of COVID-19 were provided by collaborators in the United States, Italy and Spain. A de-identified subject ID, COVID-19 status, age in years and sex were almost always included in the sample metadata. The samples were drawn from the first 160 participants of the ongoing ImmuneRACE study and from 1,200 or so subjects provided by 6 global collaborators. The dataset comprised deeply sampled blood TCRbeta repertoires from subjects exposed to, actively infected with, or recovered from COVID-19. The prospective study material was composed of cDNA or gDNA derived from T cells, B-cell-depleted T cells, or PBMCs. A freely available public database, intended as a resource for researchers studying the immune response to SARS-CoV-2, is where the repertoires were released. Where HLA class I and class II types were available, the types were taken from metadata supplied by the sample provider, not from assay-based typing.

The immunoSEQ Assay, a bias-controlled multiplex PCR, was used to amplify TCRbeta CDR3 regions from genomic DNA. The authors' pipeline ran thus. The number of nucleated cells in each sample was estimated from the amplification of reference gene primers within the assay. To quantify the absolute abundance of each unique TCRbeta CDR3 rearrangement, sequence reads were collapsed and filtered. For each sample, productive Simpson clonality was calculated as the square root of Simpson's diversity index across productive rearrangements. In TCRdb, the immuneACCESS table is reduced to in-frame sequences with V and J assigned. These tables do not hold every clone; where another copy was compared, an unresolved V gene accounts for under half, and the others remain unexplained. That table supplies the V and J calls and clone size; D and trimming were determined from the DNA. Within this sample are around 40,000 clones, with around 86% of them counted one time only. The ten largest clones add up to 7% to 9% of the sample.

Whole blood was collected in K2EDTA tubes by collaborating institutions according to the institutions' own protocols. For TCRbeta analysis, collaborator samples were shipped as frozen whole blood, as isolated PBMCs, or as DNA extracted from either sample type. The CDR3 holds 16 amino acids from the cysteine to the phenylalanine. Only the CDR3 portion is preserved as DNA: 48 bases, with reading frame beginning at the first base. V and J lose 7 bases and 0 bases, and a span of 18 bases separates them. The germline V gene (reference sequence) sets CDR1 to WNHNN and CDR2 to SYGVQD. Results and caveats for the whole study, not just this receptor: Clinical and demographic metadata were provided uncurated, with the amount varying by source and participant.

The TCR originated in a man aged 60 to 69 with active COVID-19. The chain is made from TRBV10-1 and TRBJ2-5, and possibly TRBD1, on 6 matching bases. What was sequenced was peripheral blood. The CDR3 region has the sequence CASNTKAGQNQETQYF. The bases are TGCGCCAGCAACACGAAGGCAGGACAGAACCAAGAGACCCAGTACTTC.